This TCR beta chain came from a study of T cell responses to AZD1222 COVID-19 vaccine. General study results and limits: Spike-specific TCR breadth and depth went up after people got two AZD1222 doses. Most donors were white British, females outnumbered males, and clonal diversity was possibly underestimated. Within unmutated variant regions lay the reported targets of nearly half of spike-specific TCRs.

About this clone itself: What it binds is not known.

Clones were sequenced by immunoSEQ multiplex PCR, and TCRdb holds only the in-frame ones, with some missing. The sample shows roughly 160,000 clones, around nine tenths of them seen only once. The source material was peripheral blood, sampled on day 0 of AZD1222 vaccination. This sequence was found in an adult in good health.

The CDR3 region is CASSHLDKDDGYTF. As DNA, the CDR3 is TGTGCCAGCTCACACCTGGACAAGGACGATGGCTACACCTTC. The rearrangement uses TRBV18 and TRBJ1-2; a possible D gene is TRBD1 (5 bases). The V end was cut by 4 bases, the J end by 6 bases, with 15 bases between. Germline V gene lookup returns CDR1 KGHSH and CDR2 LQKENI. This CDR3 is built from 14 residues.